The rows below give T cell receptor beta chains drawn from one sample of a study of blood T cells in healthy people across ages. TCRdb re-analysed the 5' RACE reads in MiXCR, keeping a single row per CDR3 protein. The table lists 450,000 to 650,000 distinct CDR3 sequences, around 24% of them singletons. The same sample was also studied in work on T cells of mothers and their children.

Sequencing used blood. Receptors originate from a boy between 10 and 17 years old in good health. Both conserved end residues are part of each CDR3. The D gene is left open where the match is weak. Clone size is not always given. Where it is, it says once, few, many or a class for expanded clones.

v_call: TRBV5-1; j_call: TRBJ2-3; d_call: TRBD2; clone_size: many; cdr3_aa: CASRWLADFSSTDTQYF; cdr3_nt: TGCGCCAGCCGGTGGCTAGCGGATTTCTCTAGCACAGATACGCAGTATTTT
v_call: TRBV20-1; j_call: TRBJ2-7; d_call: TRBD1; clone_size: few; cdr3_aa: CSARANRGSSYEQYF; cdr3_nt: TGCAGTGCTAGAGCTAACAGGGGGAGCTCCTACGAGCAGTACTTC
v_call: TRBV18; j_call: TRBJ2-5; d_call: TRBD2; clone_size: few; cdr3_aa: CASSPLALAGGVWETQYF; cdr3_nt: TGTGCCAGCTCACCACTCGCGCTAGCGGGGGGAGTATGGGAGACCCAGTACTTC
v_call: TRBV20-1; j_call: TRBJ1-1; d_call: .; clone_size: few; cdr3_aa: CSASSGSDTEAFF; cdr3_nt: TGCAGTGCTAGTTCAGGGTCCGACACTGAAGCTTTCTTT
v_call: TRBV3-1; j_call: TRBJ2-1; d_call: TRBD2; clone_size: .; cdr3_aa: CASSPFSGTYNEQFF; cdr3_nt: TGTGCCAGCAGCCCCTTTAGCGGGACCTACAATGAGCAGTTCTTC
v_call: TRBV4-3; j_call: TRBJ2-7; d_call: .; clone_size: many; cdr3_aa: CASSQEGLGGYEQYF; cdr3_nt: TGCGCCAGCAGCCAAGAAGGGCTAGGGGGCTACGAGCAGTACTTC
v_call: TRBV20-1; j_call: TRBJ2-1; d_call: TRBD2; clone_size: .; cdr3_aa: CSASPVLAAQSRNEQFF; cdr3_nt: TGCAGTGCTAGCCCAGTACTAGCGGCCCAAAGTCGAAATGAGCAGTTCTTC
v_call: TRBV29-1; j_call: TRBJ2-1; d_call: .; clone_size: .; cdr3_aa: CSVEDPRGQNEQFF; cdr3_nt: TGCAGCGTTGAAGACCCCAGGGGCCAGAATGAGCAGTTCTTC
v_call: TRBV28; j_call: TRBJ2-6; d_call: TRBD1; clone_size: .; cdr3_aa: CASSLDRGVAGANVLTF; cdr3_nt: TGTGCCAGCAGTCTCGACAGGGGGGTAGCTGGGGCCAACGTCCTGACTTTC
v_call: TRBV3-1; j_call: TRBJ2-7; d_call: .; clone_size: .; cdr3_aa: CASTLERANEQYF; cdr3_nt: TGTGCCAGCACCCTAGAGCGGGCAAACGAGCAGTACTTC
v_call: TRBV20-1; j_call: TRBJ2-1; d_call: .; clone_size: few; cdr3_aa: CSAKQGSSYNEQFF; cdr3_nt: TGCAGTGCTAAGCAGGGAAGCTCCTACAATGAGCAGTTCTTC
v_call: TRBV12-3/TRBV12-4; j_call: TRBJ2-5; d_call: TRBD2; clone_size: many; cdr3_aa: CASSPLAGSQETQYF; cdr3_nt: TGTGCCAGCAGCCCCTTAGCGGGATCCCAAGAGACCCAGTACTTC
v_call: TRBV7-2; j_call: TRBJ2-1; d_call: .; clone_size: few; cdr3_aa: CASSWSSGNEQFF; cdr3_nt: TGTGCCAGCAGTTGGAGTAGTGGCAATGAGCAGTTCTTC
v_call: TRBV18; j_call: TRBJ1-2; d_call: .; clone_size: .; cdr3_aa: CASSPWEGNYGYTF; cdr3_nt: TGTGCCAGCTCACCCTGGGAGGGGAACTATGGCTACACCTTC
v_call: TRBV9; j_call: TRBJ1-3; d_call: .; clone_size: few; cdr3_aa: CASSPGASQGSGNTIYF; cdr3_nt: TGTGCCAGCTCTCCGGGGGCTAGCCAGGGCTCTGGAAACACCATATATTTT
v_call: TRBV5-1; j_call: TRBJ2-1; d_call: .; clone_size: few; cdr3_aa: CASRRGPRGGIDEQFF; cdr3_nt: TGCGCCAGCCGCCGAGGACCACGGGGTGGGATCGATGAGCAGTTCTTC
v_call: TRBV12-3/TRBV12-4; j_call: TRBJ1-1; d_call: TRBD1; clone_size: .; cdr3_aa: CASTLQGVIEAFF; cdr3_nt: TGTGCCAGCACCCTACAGGGGGTAATTGAAGCTTTCTTT
v_call: TRBV7-2; j_call: TRBJ2-7; d_call: .; clone_size: few; cdr3_aa: CACSLSSYEQYF; cdr3_nt: TGTGCCTGCAGCTTGAGCTCCTACGAGCAGTACTTC
v_call: TRBV4-3; j_call: TRBJ2-4; d_call: .; clone_size: few; cdr3_aa: CASSQARTAKNIQYF; cdr3_nt: TGCGCCAGCAGCCAAGCACGAACAGCCAAAAACATTCAGTACTTC
v_call: TRBV25-1; j_call: TRBJ2-5; d_call: TRBD1; clone_size: many; cdr3_aa: CASSPKFRDRSPSQYF; cdr3_nt: TGTGCCAGCAGTCCGAAGTTTAGGGACAGGTCTCCTTCCCAGTACTTC
v_call: TRBV3-1; j_call: TRBJ2-1; d_call: TRBD2; clone_size: many; cdr3_aa: CASSQGLAGGFYNEQFF; cdr3_nt: TGTGCCAGCAGCCAGGGGTTAGCGGGGGGATTCTACAATGAGCAGTTCTTC
v_call: TRBV5-1; j_call: TRBJ1-1; d_call: .; clone_size: .; cdr3_aa: CASSPAGISNTEAFF; cdr3_nt: TGCGCCAGCAGCCCAGCGGGAATTTCGAACACTGAAGCTTTCTTT
v_call: TRBV6-4; j_call: TRBJ2-5; d_call: TRBD2; clone_size: few; cdr3_aa: CASSMIRLAGAPGIETQYF; cdr3_nt: TGTGCCAGCAGTATGATTAGGCTAGCGGGGGCGCCGGGGATCGAGACCCAGTACTTC
v_call: TRBV10-2; j_call: TRBJ1-1; d_call: .; clone_size: .; cdr3_aa: CASSSQGIFWTEAFF; cdr3_nt: TGCGCCAGCAGTTCACAGGGAATCTTTTGGACTGAAGCTTTCTTT
v_call: TRBV20-1; j_call: TRBJ2-7; d_call: TRBD2; clone_size: once; cdr3_aa: CSALGTSVDEQYF; cdr3_nt: TGCAGTGCTCTCGGGACTAGTGTGGACGAGCAGTACTTC